This passage covers 32 T cell receptor beta chains from one sample sequenced in a study of shared T cell receptors in the human thymus. Clones were read by immunoSEQ multiplex PCR, and TCRdb kept only the in-frame ones, dropping some. The table shows around 68,000 clones, with 90% to 95% occurring only once. The sample was thymocytes. The receptors stem from a human donor.

Here the CDR3 reads CASSGNSPLHF. CDR3 bases: TGTGCCAGCAGTGGTAATTCACCCCTCCACTTT. This chain uses TRBV25-1 with TRBJ1-6; D uncertain. The CDR3 length is 11 residues. Germline CDR1 is MGHDK and CDR2 is SYGVNS. V dropped 4 bases and J dropped 6 bases, with 1 base sitting between them. Together with reference TRBV25-1 and TRBJ1-6, the CDR3 gives the full variable domain: EADIYQTPRYLVIGTGKKITLECSQTMGHDKMYWYQQDPGMELHLIHYSYGVNSTEKGDLSSESTVSRIRTEHFPLTLESARPSHTSQYLCASSGNSPLHFGNGTRLTVT.

The V call is TRBV28, the J call TRBJ2-3; D is perhaps TRBD2 (5 bases). Germline CDR1 is MDHEN and CDR2 is SYDVKM. The CDR3 is 15 amino acids. V lost 8 bases, J lost 5 bases, and 20 bases lay in between. In nucleotides, the CDR3 is TGTGCCAGCCCGCCGGCGGGCCCTGTTGGAGATACGCAGTATTTT. Encoded protein: CASPPAGPVGDTQYF. The whole variable domain, filled in from reference TRBV28 and TRBJ2-3, reads DVKVTQSSRYLVKRTGEKVFLECVQDMDHENMFWYRQDPGLGLRLIYFSYDVKMKEKGDIPEGYSVSREKKERFSLILESASTNQTSMYLCASPPAGPVGDTQYFGPGTRLTVL.

This clone was recorded once. The CDR3 DNA sequence: TGTGCCAGCATCTCGGAGGGTGAGGGCGGGTACGAGCAGTACTTC. Translating it yields CASISEGEGGYEQYF. The chain is built from TRBV2 and TRBJ2-7, with D tentatively TRBD2 (6 bases). The germline V gene has CDR1 SNHLY and CDR2 FYNNEI. The CDR3 consists of 15 residues. V lost 7 bases to trimming and J lost 4 bases, with 20 bases between them.

CDR3 nucleotides: TGTGCCAGCAGTAACCTCACGACAGACTATGGCTACACCTTC. Amino acids: CASSNLTTDYGYTF. The genes are TRBV6-5 and TRBJ1-2, with D perhaps matching TRBD1 (5 bases). The germline V and J ends were trimmed by 5 bases and 3 bases, with 13 bases remaining between them. Germline V gene data show CDR1 as MNHEY and CDR2 as SVGAGI. This CDR3 has 14 residues.

J is TRBJ2-1 and V is TRBV13; D is uncertain. This CDR3 comprises 17 residues. V lost 5 bases and J 0 bases, leaving 17 bases between the germline ends. Germline V CDR1 and CDR2: PRHDT, FYEKMQ (reference sequence). CDR3 protein: CASSRSVGPSSYNEQFF. The CDR3 DNA is TGTGCCAGCAGCCGGTCAGTGGGTCCAAGCTCCTACAATGAGCAGTTCTTC. Complete variable domain (other parts from reference TRBV13 and TRBJ2-1): AAGVIQSPRHLIKEKRETATLKCYPIPRHDTVYWYQQGPGQDPQFLISFYEKMQSDKGSIPDRFSAQQFSDYHSELNMSSLELGDSALYFCASSRSVGPSSYNEQFFGPGTRLTVL.

The V call is TRBV4-2, the J call TRBJ1-2, with a tentative D call TRBD1 (6 bases). The CDR3 has 15 amino acids. Germline CDR1 LGHNA, CDR2 YNFKEQ. Trimming took off 3 bases at V and 6 bases at J, with 17 bases between the two ends. This CDR3 reads CASSHWGGQGDGYTF. The CDR3 DNA sequence: TGTGCCAGCAGCCATTGGGGGGGCCAAGGTGATGGCTACACCTTC.

V is TRBV7-4 and J is TRBJ1-2, with D unresolved. This CDR3 contains 13 residues. The germline V gene encodes CDR1 SGHVT and CDR2 SQSDAQ. Trimming left V 5 bases short and J 5 bases short, with 12 bases between. CDR3 in DNA: TGTGCCAGCAGCCCCGGCGGGCAGTATGGCTACACCTTC. Its translation is CASSPGGQYGYTF.

This chain connects TRBV10-3 to TRBJ2-7; D is perhaps TRBD2 (6 bases). This CDR3 region has 14 residues. V was pared by 6 bases and J by 1 base, with 13 bases between. Germline loops: CDR1 ENHRY, CDR2 SYGVKD. This chain's CDR3 is CAISGLSGSYEQYF. CDR3 nucleotides: TGTGCCATCAGCGGACTATCGGGTTCCTACGAGCAGTACTTC.

The chain couples TRBV5-6 to TRBJ1-1; D gene uncertain. The germline V and J ends were trimmed by 0 bases and 0 bases, with 12 bases remaining between them. The germline V gene has CDR1 SGHDT and CDR2 YYEEEE. There are 16 residues in the CDR3. CDR3 bases: TGTGCCAGCAGCTTGGAGAGTCGGCCAGTGAACACTGAAGCTTTCTTT. It codes for CASSLESRPVNTEAFF.

The gene calls are TRBV5-1 and TRBJ1-1; D possibly corresponds to TRBD1 (6 bases). The germline V gene encodes CDR1 SGHRS and CDR2 YFSETQ. V was shortened by 0 bases and J by 9 bases, with 24 bases between the two germline ends. The length of the CDR3 is 17 residues. CDR3 DNA: TGCGCCAGCAGCTTGGAAGGCCGGGGGCCGTTTTTTATACAAGCTTTCTTT. Translating it yields CASSLEGRGPFFIQAFF.

The J gene is TRBJ2-2, the V gene TRBV7-9, with D perhaps assigned TRBD1 or TRBD2 (5 bases each). The germline V gene encodes CDR1 SEHNR and CDR2 FQNEAQ (reference sequence). The CDR3 is 15 amino acids. The V and J ends lost 5 bases and 0 bases respectively, with 10 bases between them. CDR3 sequence: CASSPREPNTGELFF. In DNA, the CDR3 is TGTGCCAGCAGCCCCAGGGAGCCGAACACCGGGGAGCTGTTTTTT.

This clone was observed a few times. The V call is TRBV4-1, the J call TRBJ2-1, with 12 bases that match TRBD2. V trimming: 1 base; J trimming: 2 bases; junction bases outside the gene matches: 9. The CDR3 loop spans 19 amino acids. Germline loops: CDR1 MGHRA, CDR2 YSYEKL. The CDR3, as DNA: TGCGCCAGCAGCCAAGCGTGGCTAGCGGGGGGGATGACCTACAATGAGCAGTTCTTC. Amino acid sequence: CASSQAWLAGGMTYNEQFF.

This clone has only one observation. The rearrangement joins TRBV9 to TRBJ1-1; perhaps TRBD1 as D (5 bases). The CDR3 extends over 17 amino acids. Trimming left V 0 bases short and J 3 bases short, with 18 bases between. Germline V CDR1 and CDR2: SGDLS, YYNGEE. The CDR3 sequence: CASSVGGPGPPDTEAFF. The CDR3, as DNA: TGTGCCAGCAGCGTAGGAGGACCGGGACCCCCGGACACTGAAGCTTTCTTT.

V and J are TRBV30 and TRBJ2-7, with 7 bases that match TRBD1. The V segment lost 3 bases and the J segment 3 bases; nucleotides outside the gene matches: 8. Germline CDR1 GTSNPN, CDR2 SVGIG (reference sequence). The CDR3 is 14 residues long. This chain's CDR3 is CAWRRDSEFYEQYF. The DNA for the CDR3 is TGTGCCTGGAGGAGGGACAGCGAATTCTACGAGCAGTACTTC.

The chain uses TRBV15 and TRBJ1-1; D remains ambiguous. The CDR3 length is 16 residues. Between the trimmed V and J ends, which lost 0 bases and 1 base, there was a span of 12 bases. CDR1 and CDR2 from the germline V gene are LNHNV and YYDKDF (reference sequence). This chain's CDR3 is CATSRDQRSENTEAFF. The CDR3 DNA reads as TGTGCCACCAGCAGAGATCAGCGGTCGGAGAACACTGAAGCTTTCTTT. The full variable domain, rest sourced from reference TRBV15 and TRBJ1-1, is DAMVIQNPRYQVTQFGKPVTLSCSQTLNHNVMYWYQQKSSQAPKLLFHYYDKDFNNEADTPDNFQSRRPNTSFCFLDIRSPGLGDTAMYLCATSRDQRSENTEAFFGQGTRLTVV.

V gene TRBV9 combines with J gene TRBJ2-7; TRBD2 matches 9 bases. The J segment lost 5 bases and the V segment lost 0 bases, leaving 6 bases of the junction unmatched. Per germline, CDR1 SGDLS and CDR2 YYNGEE. This CDR3 contains 15 residues. The DNA of the CDR3 is TGTGCCAGCAGCGTAGCGGGACTAGCTTCCCACGAGCAGTACTTC. Translated, it gives CASSVAGLASHEQYF.

The V call is TRBV7-3, the J call TRBJ2-5; 8 bases fit TRBD1. This CDR3 is 16 amino acids long. Germline lookup yields CDR1 SGHTA and CDR2 FQGTGA. J gave up 2 bases and V 3 bases, and 8 bases lay outside the gene matches. CDR3 sequence (DNA): TGTGCCAGCAGCTTCCGACAGGGGACGGTACAAGAGACCCAGTACTTC. Amino acids: CASSFRQGTVQETQYF.

The chain is built from TRBV9 and TRBJ2-1; 11 positions agree with TRBD2. V shed 3 bases, J shed 9 bases, and the junction held 8 bases outside the gene matches. The CDR3 runs to 15 residues. In germline, CDR1 is SGDLS, CDR2 YYNGEE. The CDR3 DNA reads as TGTGCCAGCAGCGCCGGTAGCGGGGGGGCCCGTGAGCAGTTCTTC. It codes for CASSAGSGGAREQFF.

The chain carries TRBV11-3 and TRBJ2-6; D is unresolved. The V end was cut by 1 base, the J end by 3 bases, with 1 base between. CDR3 length: 13 amino acids. The germline V gene encodes CDR1 SGHNT and CDR2 YENEEA. CDR3 loop: CASSLGGANVLTF. CDR3 coding DNA: TGTGCCAGCAGCTTAGGTGGGGCCAACGTCCTGACTTTC.

The genes are TRBV11-3 and TRBJ2-2; 13 bases line up with TRBD2. This CDR3 contains 18 residues. After removal of 5 bases from V and 0 bases from J, the junction contained 6 bases not matched to a gene. Germline V gene data show CDR1 as SGHNT and CDR2 as YENEEA. The CDR3 here is CASSNSGTSGTNTGELFF. CDR3 sequence (DNA): TGTGCCAGCAGCAACTCCGGGACTAGCGGGACGAACACCGGGGAGCTGTTTTTT.

The V gene is TRBV5-8, the J gene TRBJ2-3; D is possibly TRBD1 (5 bases). V shed 5 bases and J shed 0 bases, with 16 bases lying between them. The germline V gene encodes CDR1 SGHTS and CDR2 YDEGEE. This CDR3 region has 16 residues. CDR3 amino acids: CASSPQVKHSTDTQYF. The CDR3, as DNA: TGTGCCAGCAGTCCACAGGTTAAGCATAGCACAGATACGCAGTATTTT.

This sequence joins TRBV4-2 and TRBJ2-1, with unresolved D. The CDR3 covers 17 residues. CDR1 and CDR2 from the germline V gene are LGHNA and YNFKEQ. V was cut by 1 base and J by 5 bases, with 18 bases left in between. The CDR3 bases are TGTGCCAGCAGCCAAGTATTTGCGCCCACGCTAGACAATGAGCAGTTCTTC. Protein product: CASSQVFAPTLDNEQFF.

The chain links TRBV11-2 to TRBJ1-1; no definite D call. The CDR3 runs to 15 residues. CDR1 SGHAT and CDR2 FQNNGV come from the germline V gene. V lost 1 base, J lost 1 base, and 10 bases lay in between. CDR3 amino acids: CASSLGARRNTEAFF. The CDR3 DNA is TGTGCCAGCAGCTTAGGGGCCAGGAGGAACACTGAAGCTTTCTTT.

The chain has TRBV6-1 and TRBJ2-1; D remains ambiguous. Germline V gene data show CDR1 as MNHNS and CDR2 as SASEGT. The CDR3 sequence is 14 residues long. Trimming left V 5 bases short and J 0 bases short, with 8 bases between. The CDR3: CASSPTYSYNEQFF. The CDR3 DNA sequence: TGTGCCAGCAGTCCTACTTACTCCTACAATGAGCAGTTCTTC.

This rearrangement joins TRBV6-1 to TRBJ1-6, with 10 positions matching TRBD1. J was trimmed by 9 bases and V by 2 bases; bases with no gene match: 7. The germline CDR1 and CDR2 sequences are MNHNS and SASEGT. The CDR3 is 16 amino acids. The chain's CDR3 is CASSERRTGGSSPLHF. CDR3 nucleotide sequence: TGTGCCAGCAGTGAACGGCGGACAGGGGGGAGTTCACCCCTCCACTTT.

The chain recombines TRBV28 with TRBJ2-6, with 7 nucleotides matching TRBD1. The CDR3 loop spans 20 amino acids. Germline V CDR1 and CDR2: MDHEN, SYDVKM. V was clipped by 1 base and J by 2 bases; unmatched bases: 14. The CDR3 DNA is TGTGCCAGCAGTTTATTGGATAGGGGGCTCAAAAATCCTGGGGCCAACGTCCTGACTTTC. This encodes CASSLLDRGLKNPGANVLTF. The variable domain in full, with the rest retrieved from reference TRBV28 and TRBJ2-6, is DVKVTQSSRYLVKRTGEKVFLECVQDMDHENMFWYRQDPGLGLRLIYFSYDVKMKEKGDIPEGYSVSREKKERFSLILESASTNQTSMYLCASSLLDRGLKNPGANVLTFGAGSRLTVL.

About this clone itself: One end of the junction fails to match germline, which may point to a read error. The V gene is TRBV4-1, the J gene TRBJ1-6, with D unresolved. The CDR3 is 11 amino acids. The germline gives CDR1 MGHRA, CDR2 YSYEKL. CDR3 amino acids: CASSQDNSSTF. Here the CDR3 DNA reads TGCGCCAGCAGCCAAGATAACAGCAGTACTTTT.

The genes are TRBV10-3 and TRBJ1-5, with D possibly being TRBD1 (5 bases). The CDR3 extends over 21 amino acids. V lost 0 bases and J lost 5, with 29 bases in between. Germline V lookup: CDR1 ENHRY, CDR2 SYGVKD. CDR3 nucleotides: TGTGCCATCAGTGAGTCGACCGCTCCGATGGGGACTGTTTTGAGTCATCAGCCCCAGCATTTT. Translated: CAISESTAPMGTVLSHQPQHF.

This sequence joins TRBV13 and TRBJ2-7, with 8 positions matching TRBD1. The CDR3 spans 16 residues. CDR1 is PRHDT, CDR2 FYEKMQ, per germline (reference sequence). V lost 5 bases to trimming and J lost 0 bases; unmatched junction nucleotides: 9. This chain's CDR3 is CASSIFPDRASYEQYF. CDR3 DNA: TGTGCCAGCAGCATTTTCCCGGACAGGGCCTCCTACGAGCAGTACTTC.

The V call is TRBV7-9, the J call TRBJ2-3; maybe TRBD1 (6 bases). The CDR3 is 13 residues long. V was trimmed by 5 bases and J by 2 bases, leaving 8 bases between them. The germline gives CDR1 SEHNR, CDR2 FQNEAQ (reference sequence). The CDR3 DNA reads as TGTGCCAGCAGCCGGACAGCCACAGATACGCAGTATTTT. It yields the protein CASSRTATDTQYF.

The chain is built from TRBV5-1 and TRBJ2-3, with D hard to call. Germline lookup yields CDR1 SGHRS and CDR2 YFSETQ. This CDR3 spans 15 amino acids. Trimming cost V 0 bases and J 0 bases, with 8 bases left between them. The DNA for the CDR3 is TGCGCCAGCAGCTTGGTCGCGGTAAGCACAGATACGCAGTATTTT. Translated: CASSLVAVSTDTQYF.

The gene calls are TRBV7-9 and TRBJ1-2, with D unresolved. Trimming pared 5 bases from V and 5 bases from J, leaving 27 bases between. The CDR3 runs to 18 residues. Germline lookup yields CDR1 SEHNR and CDR2 FQNEAQ (reference sequence). As DNA, the CDR3 is TGTGCCAGCAGCCAATCTGACACCCAGGCGCCGTTCGGGTATGGCTACACCTTC. Translating it yields CASSQSDTQAPFGYGYTF.